This T cell receptor (beta chain) was documented in a study of blood T cell repertoires in COVID-19. Study context: There were acute and convalescent COVID-19 samples, and they came from the United States, Italy and Spain. T cells, B-cell-depleted T cells, or PBMCs provided the cDNA or gDNA that served as material.

V was pared by 4 bases and J by 5 bases, with 11 bases of the junction left unmatched. CDR1 and CDR2 (germline): SGHNT, YYREEE (reference sequence). The CDR3 runs 15 residues. Some clones are missing from TCRdb's copy, which holds only in-frame ones; the method was immunoSEQ multiplex PCR. Of around 130,000 clones listed, 84% were seen once; the top ten hold more than 9%. The material sequenced was peripheral blood. The sequence was collected from a woman between 55 and 75 years old with acute or convalescent COVID-19. The rearrangement uses TRBV5-4 and TRBJ1-2, with TRBD1 matching over 7 bases. The CDR3: CASSMPGTARYGYTF. As DNA, the CDR3 is TGTGCCAGCAGCATGCCCGGGACAGCGAGATATGGCTACACCTTC.